These 5 T cell receptor beta chains originate from one sample sequenced in a study of blood T cell repertoires in COVID-19. Measured with immunoSEQ multiplex PCR; TCRdb has only the in-frame clones, and not every one. The sample lists 200,000 to 250,000 clones; roughly 80% were seen once. Sequencing input: peripheral blood. The origin of the receptors is a woman under 30 with acute or convalescent COVID-19.

This clone was observed a single time. The chain has TRBV6-5 and TRBJ1-4; maybe TRBD1 (5 bases). The CDR3 is 13 amino acids. CDR1 is MNHEY and CDR2 is SVGAGI in the germline V gene. V was clipped by 6 bases and J by 7 bases, with 12 bases between them. This chain's CDR3 is CASSDLGGEKLFF. CDR3 DNA sequence: TGTGCCAGCAGCGACCTGGGGGGTGAAAAACTGTTTTTT.

CDR3 nucleotide sequence: TGCGCCAGCAGCTTGGCCGAGCTAGCGTACCGCCCGGATACGCAGTATTTT. Protein product: CASSLAELAYRPDTQYF. V usage is TRBV5-1 and J usage is TRBJ2-3; a possible D gene is TRBD2 (6 bases). The V end lost 0 bases, the J end lost 6 bases, and 20 bases lay between the germline ends. This CDR3 has 17 amino acids. Per germline, CDR1 SGHRS and CDR2 YFSETQ.

This clone has only a few counts. The chain links TRBV7-9 to TRBJ1-4; no firm D call. The CDR3 is made up of 17 amino acids. V lost 5 bases and J lost 3, with 19 bases in between. In germline, CDR1 is SEHNR, CDR2 FQNEAQ (reference sequence). CDR3 amino acids: CASSASTYREPNEKLFF. The CDR3 coding sequence is TGTGCCAGCAGCGCATCGACGTACCGGGAACCTAATGAAAAACTGTTTTTT.

The chain has TRBV19 and TRBJ1-5; TRBD1 matches 9 bases. The germline V gene encodes CDR1 LNHDA and CDR2 SQIVND (reference sequence). The CDR3 spans 15 residues. V gave up 6 bases and J gave up 5 bases; unmatched junction bases: 8. The CDR3, as DNA: TGTGCCAGTAGGAAACAGGGGGCAACCCATCAGCCCCAGCATTTT. Translated, it gives CASRKQGATHQPQHF.

This clone was detected a few times. The gene calls are TRBV28 and TRBJ1-5; D is ambiguous. V shed 2 bases and J shed 4 bases, with 9 bases lying between them. Germline CDR1 is MDHEN and CDR2 is SYDVKM. The CDR3 loop spans 14 amino acids. For the CDR3, the DNA is TGTGCCAGCAGTTTAAGGCAGAGGAATCAGCCCCAGCATTTT. Its translation: CASSLRQRNQPQHF.